Presented here are 26 T cell receptor beta chains from one specimen sequenced in a study of cytomegalovirus exposure and HLA in healthy donors. PCR was performed using 60 Vbeta and 13 Jbeta primers. Here immunoSEQ multiplex PCR was the method, and the copy in TCRdb shows in-frame clones only, minus some. The sample records under 140,000 clones, 60% to 85% being singletons. Sequenced sample: PBMCs. The receptor set was obtained from a woman aged 25 to 39 in good health and CMV-seronegative.

The CDR3 protein is CASQGASTDTQYF. CDR3 sequence (DNA): TGTGCCAGCCAAGGGGCTAGCACAGATACGCAGTATTTT. The V and J genes are TRBV5-6 and TRBJ2-3; a possible D gene is TRBD1 (5 bases). CDR3 length: 13 amino acids. V dropped 7 bases and J dropped 0 bases, with 9 bases sitting between them. CDR1 and CDR2 (germline): SGHDT, YYEEEE.

This clone was counted between two and nine times. This rearrangement joins TRBV21-1 to TRBJ2-5; the D call in the table, TRBD1, was not verified against the DNA. TRBV21-1 is described as a pseudogene. The CDR3 sequence is 12 residues long. The CDR3 nucleotides are TGCGCTGAACAGGGGGCGCGGGAGACCCAGTACTTC. Protein sequence: CAEQGARETQYF.

This clone appeared a few times. V gene TRBV11-3 combines with J gene TRBJ2-3; 8 bases line up with TRBD2. The CDR3 loop spans 16 amino acids. Germline assignment: CDR1 SGHNT and CDR2 YENEEA. V lost 2 bases and J lost 2; bases outside the gene matches: 6. The CDR3 region is CASSLMVSGDTDTQYF. The CDR3 DNA reads TGTGCCAGCAGCTTAATGGTTAGCGGGGACACAGATACGCAGTATTTT.

This chain joins TRBV6-5 and TRBJ1-4; 7 bases align to TRBD1. With V trimmed by 2 bases and J by 4 bases, 4 bases remained unmatched. The CDR3 runs to 15 residues. The germline gives CDR1 MNHEY, CDR2 SVGAGI. The CDR3 loop is CASSYLGQSNEKLFF. CDR3 DNA sequence: TGTGCCAGCAGTTACCTGGGACAGAGTAATGAAAAACTGTTTTTT.

The gene calls are TRBV25-1 and TRBJ1-4; perhaps TRBD1 as D (6 bases). V lost 4 bases and J 11 bases, leaving 11 bases between the germline ends. CDR3 length equals 12 residues. From germline, CDR1 is MGHDK and CDR2 SYGVNS. CDR3 nucleotides: TGTGCCAGCAGTGGACAGGCAGGGAAACTGTTTTTT. This gives the protein CASSGQAGKLFF.

The chain carries TRBV7-3 and TRBJ1-4; 7 bases fit TRBD1. J lost 8 bases, V lost 5 bases, and 8 bases had no gene match. Germline V CDR1 and CDR2: SGHTA, FQGTGA. The CDR3 loop spans 14 amino acids. Here the CDR3 DNA reads TGTGCCAGCAGCGAGGCAGGGGGATCGGAAAAACTGTTTTTT. Residues: CASSEAGGSEKLFF.

This clone has just a few counts. The V gene is TRBV7-9, the J gene TRBJ2-7; 9 nucleotides match TRBD1. CDR1 SEHNR and CDR2 FQNEAQ come from the germline V gene (reference sequence). This CDR3 spans 15 amino acids. V was pared by 4 bases and J by 5 bases, with 9 bases of the junction left unmatched. In DNA form, the CDR3 reads TGTGCCAGCAGCTACCGGGACAGGGTCTTCGACGAGCAGTACTTC. Translating gives CASSYRDRVFDEQYF. The whole variable domain, filled in from reference TRBV7-9 and TRBJ2-7, reads DTGVSQNPRHKITKRGQNVTFRCDPISEHNRLYWYRQTLGQGPEFLTYFQNEAQLEKSRLLSDRFSAERPKGSFSTLEIQRTEQGDSAMYLCASSYRDRVFDEQYFGPGTRLTVT.

V usage is TRBV5-6 and J usage is TRBJ2-3; a weak D match, TRBD2 (6 bases). The length of the CDR3 is 14 residues. Trimming cost V 3 bases and J 4 bases, with 12 bases left between them. Germline CDR1 is SGHDT and CDR2 is YYEEEE. The CDR3 spells CASSSSGVADTQYF. The DNA for the CDR3 is TGTGCCAGCAGCTCGTCGGGGGTCGCAGATACGCAGTATTTT.

This sequence joins TRBV7-6 and TRBJ1-2, with D possibly being TRBD1 (6 bases). Germline V gene lookup returns CDR1 SGHVS and CDR2 FNYEAQ. V gave up 2 bases and J gave up 7 bases, with 14 bases separating them. This CDR3 contains 14 residues. Here the CDR3 reads CASSLPGGAGGYTF. CDR3 nucleotide sequence: TGTGCCAGCAGCTTACCGGGGGGGGCTGGTGGCTACACCTTC.

The V and J genes are TRBV7-6 and TRBJ2-1, with D possibly matching TRBD2 (6 bases). The germline V gene encodes CDR1 SGHVS and CDR2 FNYEAQ. The CDR3 consists of 15 residues. V dropped 1 base and J dropped 1 base, with 8 bases sitting between them. The CDR3: CASSLGGISYNEQFF. DNA of the CDR3: TGTGCCAGCAGCTTAGGCGGGATTTCCTACAATGAGCAGTTCTTC.

The rearrangement joins TRBV25-1 to TRBJ2-7; 11 positions match TRBD1. From germline, CDR1 is MGHDK and CDR2 SYGVNS. V gave up 3 bases and J gave up 2 bases; unmatched junction bases: 6. The CDR3 extends over 16 amino acids. The CDR3 nucleotides read TGTGCCAGCAGTGATGCCGGGACAGGGGGAACCTACGAGCAGTACTTC. Residues: CASSDAGTGGTYEQYF.

About this clone itself: Other DNA variants within this sample encode the same CDR3. This sequence joins TRBV27 and TRBJ2-7; 9 bases agree with TRBD1. Germline trimming cut 5 bases from V and 7 bases from J; bases unmatched to any gene: 6. This CDR3 is built from 13 residues. The germline V gene has CDR1 MNHEY and CDR2 SMNVEV (reference sequence). The CDR3 is CASSPGQGYEQYF. The CDR3 nucleotides read TGTGCCAGCAGTCCGGGACAGGGATATGAGCAGTACTTC.

This clone has just a few counts. The gene calls are TRBV6-4 and TRBJ1-4, with 8 bases fitting TRBD1. Germline values: CDR1 MRHNA, CDR2 SNTAGT. The CDR3 contains 13 residues. The V segment lost 5 bases and the J segment 5 bases; nucleotides outside the gene matches: 1. CDR3 amino acids: CASSRTGNEKLFF. CDR3 sequence (DNA): TGTGCCAGCAGTAGGACAGGGAATGAAAAACTGTTTTTT.

The chain has TRBV29-1 and TRBJ2-5; D might be TRBD2 (5 bases). Deletions cut 3 bases from V and 4 bases from J, with 21 bases between. The CDR3 length is 16 residues. CDR1 is SQVTM and CDR2 is ANQGSEA in the germline V gene. The CDR3 DNA sequence: TGCAGCGTTGAGGGTGTCCGGGGATTCGCCCCAGAGACCCAGTACTTC. Translated, it gives CSVEGVRGFAPETQYF. Complete variable domain (other parts from reference TRBV29-1 and TRBJ2-5): SAVISQKPSRDICQRGTSLTIQCQVDSQVTMMFWYRQQPGQSLTLIATANQGSEATYESGFVIDKFPISRPNLTFSTLTVSNMSPEDSSIYLCSVEGVRGFAPETQYFGPGTRLLVL.

This clone was seen just once. The chain combines TRBV7-9 with TRBJ2-6; the D gene is possibly TRBD2 (6 bases). Trimming removed 5 bases at V and 4 bases at J, with 24 bases between. The CDR3 sequence is 19 residues long. Germline values: CDR1 SEHNR, CDR2 FQNEAQ (reference sequence). CDR3 nucleotide sequence: TGTGCCAGCAGCCCTAACCCCGGCGTCGAGGCGGGGGGGGCCAACGTCCTGACTTTC. It encodes CASSPNPGVEAGGANVLTF. The variable domain in full, with the rest retrieved from reference TRBV7-9 and TRBJ2-6, is DTGVSQNPRHKITKRGQNVTFRCDPISEHNRLYWYRQTLGQGPEFLTYFQNEAQLEKSRLLSDRFSAERPKGSFSTLEIQRTEQGDSAMYLCASSPNPGVEAGGANVLTFGAGSRLTVL.

The chain recombines TRBV11-3 with TRBJ2-1; D possibly corresponds to TRBD1 (6 bases). Between the trimmed V and J ends, which lost 0 bases and 0 bases, there was a span of 12 bases. This CDR3 region has 17 residues. Germline CDR1 and CDR2: SGHNT and YENEEA. CDR3 sequence reads: CASSLEPGTSSYNEQFF. DNA of the CDR3: TGTGCCAGCAGCTTAGAGCCCGGGACAAGCTCCTACAATGAGCAGTTCTTC.

The chain couples TRBV6-5 to TRBJ2-1, with 10 bases that match TRBD2. This CDR3 comprises 15 residues. V shed 2 bases, J shed 7 bases, and the junction held 5 bases outside the gene matches. Per the germline V gene, CDR1 is MNHEY and CDR2 is SVGAGI. CDR3 in amino acids: CASSYSGRGGNEQFF. The CDR3 DNA is TGTGCCAGCAGTTACAGCGGGAGGGGGGGAAATGAGCAGTTCTTC.

This chain links TRBV2 with TRBJ1-3, with a tentative D call TRBD1 (5 bases). The germline V gene has CDR1 SNHLY and CDR2 FYNNEI. V shed 7 bases and J shed 2 bases, with 12 bases lying between them. The CDR3 is 14 amino acids. CDR3 protein: CASNYGGAGNTIYF. The DNA of the CDR3 is TGTGCCAGCAACTACGGGGGAGCTGGAAACACCATATATTTT. Full variable domain (outside the CDR3, taken from reference TRBV2 and TRBJ1-3): EPEVTQTPSHQVTQMGQEVILRCVPISNHLYFYWYRQILGQKVEFLVSFYNNEISEKSEIFDDQFSVERPDGSNFTLKIRSTKLEDSAMYFCASNYGGAGNTIYFGEGSWLTVV.

The chain couples TRBV14 to TRBJ1-6; 7 nucleotides line up with TRBD1. CDR1 and CDR2 from the germline V gene are SGHDN and FVKESK. CDR3 length: 15 amino acids. Losses at the gene ends were 4 bases for V and 4 bases for J; bases not matched to a gene: 4. The CDR3 DNA reads as TGTGCCAGCAGCCCCGGGACAGTGTATAATTCACCCCTCCACTTT. Its translation is CASSPGTVYNSPLHF.

This clone was seen only once. The chain is built from TRBV4-2 and TRBJ1-3; D is perhaps TRBD1 (6 bases). The CDR3 totals 17 residues. Germline V lookup: CDR1 LGHNA, CDR2 YNFKEQ. The V end was cut by 3 bases, the J end by 0 bases, with 15 bases between. CDR3 nucleotides: TGTGCCAGCAGCCAGCCACAGGGAATTGGCTCTGGAAACACCATATATTTT. Translation gives CASSQPQGIGSGNTIYF.

V is TRBV27 and J is TRBJ2-1; TRBD1 matches at 7 bases. The length of the CDR3 is 14 residues. CDR1 and CDR2 from the germline V gene are MNHEY and SMNVEV (reference sequence). Germline trimming cut 5 bases from V and 9 bases from J; bases unmatched to any gene: 10. The CDR3 sequence is CASSPLTGLGEQFF. The DNA for the CDR3 is TGTGCCAGCAGTCCCCTGACAGGGCTCGGTGAGCAGTTCTTC.

V and J are TRBV9 and TRBJ2-7; no reliable D call. Deletions cut 0 bases from V and 2 bases from J, with 6 bases between. Germline-derived CDR1 and CDR2 are SGDLS and YYNGEE. CDR3 size: 13 residues. The CDR3 spells CASSVDYTYEQYF. CDR3 bases: TGTGCCAGCAGCGTAGACTACACCTACGAGCAGTACTTC.

V usage is TRBV6-6 and J usage is TRBJ1-5, with 9 nucleotides matching TRBD1. V shed 5 bases and J 2 bases; nucleotides not matched to a gene: 7. CDR1 MNHNY and CDR2 SVGAGI come from the germline V gene (reference sequence). The CDR3 has 16 amino acids. CDR3 residues: CASSPGQGNRNQPQHF. In DNA form, the CDR3 reads TGTGCCAGCAGTCCCGGACAGGGGAATCGCAATCAGCCCCAGCATTTT.

This sequence joins TRBV9 and TRBJ2-7; 10 bases agree with TRBD2. V shed 2 bases and J 3 bases; nucleotides not matched to a gene: 2. The CDR3 is made up of 14 amino acids. Germline V lookup: CDR1 SGDLS, CDR2 YYNGEE. The CDR3 coding sequence is TGTGCCAGCAGCGTGCTAGCGGGGGACTACGAGCAGTACTTC. Translating it yields CASSVLAGDYEQYF.

The chain carries TRBV30 and TRBJ1-2, with D tentatively TRBD1 (5 bases). V gave up 5 bases and J gave up 6 bases, with 10 bases separating them. The CDR3 totals 11 residues. The V gene's germline CDR1 is GTSNPN and CDR2 SVGIG (reference sequence). The CDR3 here is CAWGARNGYTF. The CDR3 DNA is TGTGCCTGGGGGGCGCGGAATGGCTACACCTTC.

The chain uses TRBV5-1 and TRBJ2-7, with TRBD2 matching 10 bases. The CDR3 covers 16 residues. The ends lost 0 bases at V and 4 bases at J; junction bases unmatched: 7. Germline CDR1 reads SGHRS; CDR2 reads YFSETQ. The CDR3 sequence: CASSLVASGSAYEQYF. CDR3 DNA: TGCGCCAGCAGCTTGGTCGCTAGCGGGAGCGCTTACGAGCAGTACTTC.